This T cell receptor (beta chain) was recovered during a study of cytomegalovirus exposure and HLA in healthy donors. Trimming left V 11 bases short and J 5 bases short, with 22 bases between. CDR3 length: 15 amino acids. Germline V CDR1 and CDR2: MNHEY, SVGAGI. The PCR ran on 60 Vbeta and 13 Jbeta primers. The data were produced by immunoSEQ multiplex PCR, yet TCRdb's version contains in-frame clones alone and is incomplete. The sample shows more than 80,000 clones, around 79% of them seen only once. The sequence came from a man younger than 35 in good health and CMV-seropositive. The chain joins TRBV6-5 to TRBJ1-5, with D perhaps TRBD1 (5 bases). Input material: PBMCs. The CDR3 region is CAGPRSGDGHQPQHF. The CDR3 DNA follows: TGTGCCGGGCCACGTTCGGGGGACGGTCATCAGCCCCAGCATTTT.